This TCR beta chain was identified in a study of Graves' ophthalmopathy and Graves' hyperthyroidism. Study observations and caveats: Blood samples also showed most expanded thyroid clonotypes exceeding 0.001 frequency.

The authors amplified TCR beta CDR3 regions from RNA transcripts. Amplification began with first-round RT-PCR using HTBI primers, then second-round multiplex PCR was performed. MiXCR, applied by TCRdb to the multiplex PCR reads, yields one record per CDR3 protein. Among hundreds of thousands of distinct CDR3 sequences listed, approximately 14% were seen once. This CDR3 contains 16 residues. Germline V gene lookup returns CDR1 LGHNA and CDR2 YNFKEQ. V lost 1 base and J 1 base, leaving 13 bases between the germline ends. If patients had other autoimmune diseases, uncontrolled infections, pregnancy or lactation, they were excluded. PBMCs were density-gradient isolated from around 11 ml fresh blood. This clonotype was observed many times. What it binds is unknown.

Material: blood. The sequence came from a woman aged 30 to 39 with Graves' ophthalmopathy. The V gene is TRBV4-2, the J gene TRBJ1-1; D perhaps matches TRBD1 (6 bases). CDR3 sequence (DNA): TGTGCCAGCAGCCAAGTCGACGGACAGCAGAACACTGAAGCTTTCTTT. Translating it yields CASSQVDGQQNTEAFF.